Listed below are T cell receptor beta chains from one sample, sequenced in a study of human thymus T cells. Sequencing was performed with immunoSEQ multiplex PCR; in TCRdb, only in-frame clones are kept and a portion is missing. Altogether roughly 120,000 clones are present, about 94% being singletons, with the ten largest covering roughly 0.024%. Specimen: thymus tissue. These receptors originate from a boy younger than two with a congenital heart defect but otherwise immunologically healthy. Each CDR3 is given with its conserved first and last residue. A D gene is named only where the DNA matches it firmly. Only part of the rows carry a size: once, few, many, or a class if the clone is expanded.

j_call | clone_size | d_call | v_call | cdr3_aa | cdr3_nt
TRBJ2-3 | . | . | TRBV28 | CASSLTAGAGDTQYF | TGTGCCAGCAGTTTAACGGCGGGGGCAGGGGATACGCAGTATTTT
TRBJ1-6 | . | . | TRBV2 | CASSEARTVPDNSPLHF | TGTGCCAGCAGTGAAGCCCGGACAGTCCCTGATAATTCACCCCTCCACTTT
TRBJ1-2 | . | . | TRBV2 | CARGGYTF | TGTGCCAGGGGGGGCTACACCTTC
TRBJ2-1 | . | . | TRBV11-1 | CASSGGVSQFF | TGTGCCAGCAGCGGCGGGGTTTCACAGTTCTTC
TRBJ1-1 | . | . | TRBV15 | CATSWGDLAFF | TGTGCCACCAGTTGGGGAGACCTAGCTTTCTTT
TRBJ1-2 | . | TRBD1 | TRBV19 | CASRKGQGAGGYTF | TGTGCCAGCCGGAAGGGACAGGGGGCGGGTGGCTACACCTTC
TRBJ2-2 | few | TRBD2 | TRBV4-2 | CASSQPGTRIGTGELFF | TGTGCCAGCAGCCAGCCTGGGACTAGAATTGGGACCGGGGAGCTGTTTTTT
TRBJ1-2 | . | TRBD1 | TRBV6-1 | CASSDFYVPGQFFYGYTF | TGTGCCAGCAGTGATTTTTATGTTCCGGGACAGTTTTTCTATGGCTACACCTTC
TRBJ2-7 | . | . | TRBV5-3 | CARSGQENYEQYF | TGTGCCAGAAGCGGGCAGGAGAACTACGAGCAGTACTTC
TRBJ2-5 | . | . | TRBV9 | CASSVGSQLQETQYF | TGTGCCAGCAGCGTAGGTTCACAGCTTCAAGAGACCCAGTACTTC
TRBJ2-6 | . | TRBD2 | TRBV30 | CAWSVPGGPGANVLTF | TGTGCCTGGAGTGTACCGGGGGGGCCTGGGGCCAACGTCCTGACTTTC
TRBJ1-2 | . | . | TRBV9 | CASSTRREGDGYTF | TGTGCCAGCAGCACTAGGAGGGAAGGTGATGGCTACACCTTC
TRBJ1-1 | . | TRBD1 | TRBV11-2 | CASSLDQGVNTEAFF | TGTGCCAGCAGCTTAGATCAGGGGGTGAACACTGAAGCTTTCTTT
TRBJ1-1 | few | TRBD1 | TRBV11-2 | CASSLGVGRGRTEAFF | TGTGCCAGCAGCTTAGGCGTCGGAAGGGGGCGAACTGAAGCTTTCTTT
TRBJ1-1 | . | . | TRBV19 | CASSPQGLGRAFF | TGTGCCAGTAGTCCCCAGGGTCTTGGTCGAGCTTTCTTT
TRBJ2-1 | once | . | TRBV4-2 | CASSQDREAGGYNEQFF | TGTGCCAGCAGCCAAGATCGAGAAGCGGGTGGGTACAATGAGCAGTTCTTC